Each of the 3 T cell receptor beta chains below was sequenced from the same sample in a study of blood T cell repertoires in COVID-19 (dated by TCRdb to the early 2020s). The library was made by the immunoSEQ multiplex PCR assay. The immuneACCESS repertoire file appears here via TCRdb, limited to in-frame rearrangements. These files lack a portion of the clones; in checked studies, under half of the deficit traces to unresolved V genes, and the cause of the others is not known. This sample has some 140,000 clones in its table, and less than 85% of those were observed once. About a sixth of the sample lies in the top ten. Material for sequencing was peripheral blood. The receptors were gathered from a woman older than 75 with acute or convalescent COVID-19.

This clone has more than one count but fewer than ten. This chain connects TRBV30 to TRBJ2-7; 9 bases are a match to TRBD1. There are 15 residues in the CDR3. J was trimmed by 7 bases and V by 4 bases; bases with no gene match: 14. Germline-derived CDR1 and CDR2 are GTSNPN and SVGIG (reference sequence). The DNA for the CDR3 is TGTGCCTGGAATGAGAAAAGGACAGGGGCGCGGGAGCAGTACTTC. This gives the protein CAWNEKRTGAREQYF.

This clone was observed once. The CDR3 DNA follows: TGTGCCAGCAGCCAAGATTACGGAAGCGGGGGGGCGTCCCATGAGCAGTTCTTC. Translating it yields CASSQDYGSGGASHEQFF. The V and J genes are TRBV14 and TRBJ2-1; 10 bases match TRBD2. The CDR3 is made up of 18 amino acids. Germline loops: CDR1 SGHDN, CDR2 FVKESK. J gave up 8 bases and V 0 bases, and 13 bases lay outside the gene matches.

The rearrangement uses TRBV7-9 and TRBJ1-5, with 10 nucleotides matching TRBD1. The CDR3 has 14 residues. J lost 6 bases, V lost 1 base, and 0 bases had no gene match. From germline, CDR1 is SEHNR and CDR2 FQNEAQ (reference sequence). The CDR3 here is CASSLGDRGQPQHF. The CDR3 nucleotides read TGTGCCAGCAGCTTAGGGGACAGGGGTCAGCCCCAGCATTTT.